This T cell receptor (beta chain) was retrieved from a study of T cells after yellow fever vaccination. Production of TCR cDNA was by 5'RACE template switching, which also added a universal primer site and UMIs. One entry per CDR3 protein results from TCRdb running MiXCR on the 5' RACE reads. This sample has about 580,000 distinct CDR3 sequences, with roughly 17% found just once. V was cut by 2 bases and J by 3 bases, with 13 bases left in between. CDR1 LGHNA and CDR2 YNFKEQ come from the germline V gene. This CDR3 spans 16 amino acids. This chain connects TRBV4-2 to TRBJ2-2; D tentatively fits TRBD1 or TRBD2 (5 bases each). Material: PBMCs, obtained about 5 days after the first yellow fever vaccination. The receptor was isolated from a man aged 18-30 years who received the YFV17D yellow fever vaccine. The CDR3 reads CASSQNPGPDTGELFF. CDR3 nucleotide sequence: TGTGCCAGCAGCCAAAATCCGGGACCCGACACCGGGGAGCTGTTTTTT.